The present entry profiles one T cell receptor beta chain with its context. Germline CDR1 is SQVTM and CDR2 is ANQGSEA. Trimming left V 7 bases short and J 1 base short, with 13 bases between. The CDR3 consists of 13 residues. This sample was taken from a study of control samples from healthy donors and cancer patients. Clones were read by immunoSEQ multiplex PCR, and TCRdb kept only the in-frame ones, dropping some. The table has 70,000 to 75,000 clones, just under 90% seen once. V and J are TRBV29-1 and TRBJ1-1; no firm D call. The material sequenced was PBMCs. The TCR originated in a man between 60 and 75 years old with lung cancer. The CDR3 sequence: CSAATEGNTEAFF. In DNA form, the CDR3 reads TGCAGCGCCGCCACGGAGGGGAACACTGAAGCTTTCTTT.